The present T cell receptor (beta chain) was sequenced within a study of T-cell reconstitution after alpha-beta-depleted transplantation in children. This clonotype was seen more than once but under ten times. Its antigen remains unidentified. General observations from the study: T-cell counts and diversity at one year following transplant were attributed mainly to newly produced T cells. There were reportedly several hundred expanded graft clones from which alpha-beta T cells came about two months after transplant.

This CDR3 region has 15 residues. The V gene end was trimmed by 3 bases and the J gene end by 1 base; junction bases not matched to a gene: 5. Unique molecular identifiers tagged the TCRbeta library. TCRdb analysed the PCR reads with MiXCR anew, one entry per CDR3 protein. Of around 580,000 distinct CDR3 sequences listed, about 21% were seen once; the top ten hold around an eighth. V and J are TRBV12-3 or TRBV12-4 and TRBJ2-7, with 8 bases matching TRBD2. This sequence originates from a boy less than two years old who had a stem cell transplant for acute myeloid leukemia, so the T cells may come from the graft donor. Material: PBMCs, mostly from graft donor cells, obtained 360 days after TCRalphabeta/CD19-depleted stem cell transplant. The CDR3 DNA is TGTGCCAGCAGTTTTCGCGGGGGGCCGTCCTACGAGCAGTACTTC. It yields the protein CASSFRGGPSYEQYF.